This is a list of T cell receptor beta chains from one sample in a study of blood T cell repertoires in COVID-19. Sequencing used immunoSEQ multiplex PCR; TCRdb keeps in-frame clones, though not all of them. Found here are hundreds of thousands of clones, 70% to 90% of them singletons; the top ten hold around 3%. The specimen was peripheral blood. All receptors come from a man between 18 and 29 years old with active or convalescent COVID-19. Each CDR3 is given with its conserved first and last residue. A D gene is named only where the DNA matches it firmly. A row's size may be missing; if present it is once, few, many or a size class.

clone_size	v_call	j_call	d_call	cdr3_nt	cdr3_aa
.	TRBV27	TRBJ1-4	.	TGTGCCAGCAGTTGGGGAGCTAATGAAAAACTGTTTTTT	CASSWGANEKLFF
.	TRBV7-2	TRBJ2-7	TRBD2	TGTGCCAGCAGCCGGAGCGGGGCTTCATTCGAGCAGTACTTC	CASSRSGASFEQYF
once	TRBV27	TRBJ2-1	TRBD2	TGTGCCAGCAGTTTAAGGTTAGCGGGAGGGCCCCACAATGAGCAGTTCTTC	CASSLRLAGGPHNEQFF
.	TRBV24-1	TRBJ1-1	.	TGTGCCACCAGGAGAACAGGGTCGGGTGAAGCTTTCTTT	CATRRTGSGEAFF
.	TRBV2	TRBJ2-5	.	TGTGCCAGCAGTGTCGAGGAGACCCAGTACTTC	CASSVEETQYF
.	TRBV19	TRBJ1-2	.	TGTGCCAGTAGTATCCAAAGGGCGGGACTGGCGTATGGCTACACCTTC	CASSIQRAGLAYGYTF
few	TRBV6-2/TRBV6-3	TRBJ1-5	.	TGTGCCAGCAGTCTCTCTCAGAATCAGCCCCAGCATTTT	CASSLSQNQPQHF
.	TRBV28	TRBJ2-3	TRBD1	TGTGCCAGCAAAAAGTTGTTGGGGACAGCGACGAATACGCAGTATTTT	CASKKLLGTATNTQYF
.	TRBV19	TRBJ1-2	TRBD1	TGTGCCAGTAGTACCCCCTGGACAGGGGGCCTCGGCGCCTTC	CASSTPWTGGLGAF
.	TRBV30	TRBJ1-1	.	TGTGCCTGGAGCTGGGGGGCTGAAGCTTTCTTT	CAWSWGAEAFF
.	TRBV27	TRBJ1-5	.	TGTGCCAGCAGCACCAAGAGTAATAGCAATCAGCCCCAGCATTTT	CASSTKSNSNQPQHF
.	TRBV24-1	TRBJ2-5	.	TGTGCCACCAGTGACCCTAACTCGCAAGAGACCCAGTACTTC	CATSDPNSQETQYF
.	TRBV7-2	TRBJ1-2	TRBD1	TGTGCCAGCAGCCCGGACAGGAACTATGGCTACACCTTC	CASSPDRNYGYTF
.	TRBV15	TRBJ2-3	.	TGTGCCACCAGTCCGCCCGCGGATACGCAGTATTTT	CATSPPADTQYF
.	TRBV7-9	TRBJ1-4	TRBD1	TGTGCCAGCAGCTTGGGGGACAGGGTTGGCGAAAAACTGTTTTTT	CASSLGDRVGEKLFF
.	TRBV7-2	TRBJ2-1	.	TGTGCCAGCAGCTTGGACTACTCGACCTACAATGAGCAGTTCTTC	CASSLDYSTYNEQFF
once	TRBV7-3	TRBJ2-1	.	TGTGCCAGCAGCCCCCGAGTCTCCTACAATGAGCAGTTCTTC	CASSPRVSYNEQFF
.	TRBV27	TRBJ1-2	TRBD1	TGTGCCAGCAAATCAGGGGGCAGCAACTATGGCTACACCTTC	CASKSGGSNYGYTF
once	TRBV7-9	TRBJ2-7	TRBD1	TGTGCCAGCAGCTCGACAGGGACGGGCGAGCAGTACTTC	CASSSTGTGEQYF
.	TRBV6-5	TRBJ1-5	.	TGTGCCAGTACCCCCGGGGGAGTTAGCAATCAGCCCCAGCATTTT	CASTPGGVSNQPQHF
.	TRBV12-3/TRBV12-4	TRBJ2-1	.	TGTGCCAGCAGTTTCGTTTACAATGAGCAGTTCTTC	CASSFVYNEQFF
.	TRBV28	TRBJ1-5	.	TGTGCCAGCAGTTCGGCGCAGATTGGAGGGAGCAATCAGCCCCAGCATTTT	CASSSAQIGGSNQPQHF
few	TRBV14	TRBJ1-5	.	TGTGCCATCCCATTTGATCAGCCCCAGCATTTT	CAIPFDQPQHF
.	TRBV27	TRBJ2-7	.	TGTGCCAGCCGGTTAGGGGGGGGCCCCGAGCAGTACTTC	CASRLGGGPEQYF
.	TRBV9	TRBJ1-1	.	TGTGCCAGCAGCCTGGGACAGAACACTGAAGCTTTCTTT	CASSLGQNTEAFF